These T cell receptor beta chains were read from a single sample in a study of cytomegalovirus exposure and HLA in healthy donors. Clones were sequenced by immunoSEQ multiplex PCR, and TCRdb holds only the in-frame ones, with some missing. The table shows some 100,000 clones, with under 80% occurring only once. The sequencing input was PBMCs. Receptors originate from a woman younger than 30 in good health and CMV-seropositive. Each CDR3 is given with its conserved first and last residue. Each record gives: D gene, J gene, clone size, V gene, CDR3 DNA, CDR3 protein. D genes are given only for firm matches. Expanded clones get a size class; other rows say once, few or many, or leave the size out.

TRBD1	TRBJ2-6	once	TRBV18	TGTGCCAGCTCACCGCGTGAGACAGGGCCGGGGTCTGGGGCCAACGTCCTGACTTTC	CASSPRETGPGSGANVLTF
.	TRBJ2-3	few	TRBV10-3	TGTGCCATCAGTGAGCCGATCCGGATGAAGGAGTCAGATACGCAGTATTTT	CAISEPIRMKESDTQYF
.	TRBJ2-1	.	TRBV28	TGTGCCAGCAGTAGTGCCCCTAGCGTCACCTCACTCTACAATGAGCAGTTCTTC	CASSSAPSVTSLYNEQFF
TRBD1	TRBJ2-4	.	TRBV30	TGTGCCTGGAGTGACCTCGGACAGGGCGAAGCCAAAAACATTCAGTACTTC	CAWSDLGQGEAKNIQYF
TRBD2	TRBJ2-1	.	TRBV11-2	TGTGCCAGCAGCTTAGGGGGGGGGACTCAAACCTACAATGAGCAGTTCTTC	CASSLGGGTQTYNEQFF
.	TRBJ2-7	.	TRBV7-2	TGTGCCAGCAGCTTCGGGACTGAGTCCTACGAGCAGTACTTC	CASSFGTESYEQYF
TRBD2	TRBJ2-1	.	TRBV27	TGTGCCAGCAGTTTAAGGGGACTACCCATCAATGAGCAGTTCTTC	CASSLRGLPINEQFF
.	TRBJ2-2	.	TRBV7-9	TGTGCCAGCAGCGAGGGTGGGCTAGGTGACACCGGGGAGCTGTTTTTT	CASSEGGLGDTGELFF
TRBD1	TRBJ1-4	.	TRBV5-4	TGTGCCAGCAGCTTGAGACAGGGGGGTGAAAAACTGTTTTTT	CASSLRQGGEKLFF
TRBD1	TRBJ1-5	.	TRBV19	TGTGCCAGTAGTCTACGGACAGGATATCTACCGGGGGCCCAGCATTTT	CASSLRTGYLPGAQHF
TRBD1	TRBJ2-5	few	TRBV28	TGTGCCAGCAGTTCGGACAGGGCAGGCCAAGAGACCCAGTACTTC	CASSSDRAGQETQYF
.	TRBJ1-1	.	TRBV7-2	TGTGCCAGCAGCCCCAGGGGCCTCGACACTGAAGCTTTCTTT	CASSPRGLDTEAFF
.	TRBJ1-2	.	TRBV5-6	TGTGCCAGCAGTGACGATTTCAGAGGCGACTATGGCTACACCTTC	CASSDDFRGDYGYTF
TRBD1	TRBJ1-1	once	TRBV28	TGTGCCAGCAGATCAGGGGGTGGGGCTTTCTTT	CASRSGGGAFF
TRBD2	TRBJ2-5	few	TRBV5-4	TGTGCCAGCAGCCCGGGACTAGCACAAGAGACCCAGTACTTC	CASSPGLAQETQYF
.	TRBJ1-2	.	TRBV28	TGTGCTCACGGGGGTCCGGACTATGGCTACACCTTC	CAHGGPDYGYTF